A selection of T cell receptor beta chains follows, all from one sample in a study of blood T cell repertoires in COVID-19. The protocol was immunoSEQ multiplex PCR, while the TCRdb copy is restricted to in-frame clones and leaves out a portion. The sample lists over 100,000 clones, around 82% occurring once. Material for sequencing was peripheral blood. The receptor source for this set is a human donor in a cohort sampled during active or convalescent COVID-19. CDR3s include the opening cysteine and the closing phenylalanine or tryptophan. A D gene is named only where the DNA matches it firmly. A row's size may be missing; if present it is once, few, many or a size class.

clone_size,v_call,j_call,d_call,cdr3_aa,cdr3_nt
-,TRBV3-1/TRBV3-2,TRBJ2-1,TRBD2,CASSQERTSGGDSYNEQFF,TGTGCCAGCAGCCAAGAGAGGACTAGCGGGGGAGACTCCTACAATGAGCAGTTCTTC
-,TRBV5-6,TRBJ2-2,-,CASSLGGRGLGAGELFF,TGTGCCAGCAGCTTGGGGGGGCGCGGACTAGGTGCCGGGGAGCTGTTTTTT
-,TRBV4-2,TRBJ2-5,-,CASSQDQTRIGETQYF,TGTGCCAGCAGCCAAGACCAGACACGGATTGGAGAGACCCAGTACTTC
-,TRBV7-2,TRBJ2-4,TRBD2,CASSFSGGAGLNIQYF,TGTGCCAGCAGCTTTAGCGGGGGGGCCGGGTTGAACATTCAGTACTTC
-,TRBV5-1,TRBJ2-7,TRBD1,CASSTGDPNEYEQYF,TGCGCCAGCAGTACAGGGGACCCTAATGAGTACGAGCAGTACTTC
-,TRBV6-5,TRBJ1-1,TRBD1,CASSYRDRGGAFF,TGTGCCAGCAGTTACCGGGACAGGGGGGGAGCTTTCTTT
once,TRBV4-1,TRBJ1-1,-,CASSATGAYTEAFF,TGCGCCAGCAGCGCAACGGGAGCCTACACTGAAGCTTTCTTT
-,TRBV18,TRBJ1-5,TRBD1,CASSPGQGAGYNQPQHF,TGTGCCAGCTCACCGGGACAGGGGGCCGGGTATAATCAGCCCCAGCATTTT
-,TRBV3-1/TRBV3-2,TRBJ1-2,TRBD1,CASSQDIQGDYGYTF,TGTGCCAGCAGCCAAGATATTCAGGGGGACTATGGCTACACCTTC
-,TRBV5-1,TRBJ1-4,-,CASSLKGLGNEKLFF,TGCGCCAGCAGCCTGAAGGGGCTGGGTAATGAAAAACTGTTTTTT
-,TRBV6-5,TRBJ2-1,TRBD2,CASRTSGRAPLIFF,TGTGCCAGCAGAACTAGCGGGAGGGCCCCGCTAATTTTCTTC
-,TRBV11-3,TRBJ2-5,TRBD2,CASSKRTSGREQETQYF,TGTGCCAGCAGCAAGAGGACTAGCGGGAGGGAACAAGAGACCCAGTACTTC
once,TRBV6-5,TRBJ1-5,TRBD1,CASSPGQYSNQPQHF,TGTGCCAGCAGTCCGGGACAGTATAGCAATCAGCCCCAGCATTTT
-,TRBV20-1,TRBJ2-7,TRBD2,CSCGGAYEQYF,TGCTCGTGCGGGGGGGCCTACGAGCAGTACTTC
-,TRBV6-1,TRBJ2-7,-,CASSEVQFIYEQYF,TGTGCCAGCAGTGAAGTACAGTTCATCTACGAGCAGTACTTC
-,TRBV27,TRBJ2-7,TRBD1,CASSLEAWDSPYEQYF,TGTGCCAGCAGTTTAGAAGCCTGGGACAGCCCCTACGAGCAGTACTTC
few,TRBV20-1,TRBJ1-4,-,CSASVGDNEKLFF,TGCAGTGCTAGTGTAGGGGATAATGAAAAACTGTTTTTT
once,TRBV19,TRBJ1-5,-,CASSFILSVNQPQHF,TGTGCCAGTAGTTTTATTTTATCAGTCAATCAGCCCCAGCATTTT
-,TRBV7-9,TRBJ2-7,TRBD1,CASSSDRTSYEQYF,TGTGCCAGCAGCTCGGACAGGACTTCCTACGAGCAGTACTTC
-,TRBV4-1,TRBJ1-5,TRBD1,CASSHPGRGQGDQPQHF,TGCGCCAGCAGCCACCCTGGCCGGGGACAGGGGGATCAGCCCCAGCATTTT
-,TRBV6-2/TRBV6-3,TRBJ2-2,-,CASSQGYTGELFF,TGTGCCAGCAGTCAGGGTTACACCGGGGAGCTGTTTTTT
-,TRBV6-5,TRBJ1-6,-,CASSYSDFYSSPLHF,TGTGCCAGCAGTTACTCTGACTTTTATAGTTCACCCCTCCACTTT
few,TRBV12-3/TRBV12-4,TRBJ2-7,-,CASSHSYEQYF,TGTGCCAGCAGTCATTCCTACGAGCAGTACTTC
-,TRBV2,TRBJ2-1,TRBD2,CAISRERGFYNEQFF,TGTGCCATTTCAAGGGAGCGGGGTTTCTACAATGAGCAGTTCTTC
-,TRBV19,TRBJ2-1,TRBD2,CASSMDPSGYNEQFF,TGTGCCAGTAGTATGGATCCTAGCGGGTACAATGAGCAGTTCTTC
-,TRBV14,TRBJ2-2,-,CASSPTGPGELFF,TGTGCCAGCAGCCCGACAGGCCCCGGGGAGCTGTTTTTT
-,TRBV7-9,TRBJ1-1,-,CASSLIGGTEAFF,TGTGCCAGCAGCTTAATTGGGGGGACTGAAGCTTTCTTT
-,TRBV25-1,TRBJ2-5,-,CASSDLVTGKETQYF,TGTGCCAGCAGTGACCTTGTAACAGGTAAAGAGACCCAGTACTTC
-,TRBV5-1,TRBJ1-2,-,CASSPTLVSGYTF,TGCGCCAGCAGCCCAACACTAGTGAGCGGCTACACCTTC
many,TRBV20-1,TRBJ1-1,-,CSASKGLGTEAFF,TGCAGTGCTAGTAAGGGGTTGGGCACTGAAGCTTTCTTT
-,TRBV28,TRBJ1-1,-,CASSFIGVVNTEAFF,TGTGCCAGCAGTTTCATCGGGGTTGTGAACACTGAAGCTTTCTTT
-,TRBV15,TRBJ2-5,TRBD2,CATSRELPRLKRGGGLETQYF,TGTGCCACCAGCAGAGAACTTCCTAGGCTAAAGCGGGGGGGAGGATTGGAGACCCAGTACTTC
-,TRBV6-6,TRBJ1-1,TRBD1,CASSYGQGQVNTEAFF,TGTGCCAGCAGTTACGGTCAGGGACAGGTGAACACTGAAGCTTTCTTT
-,TRBV15,TRBJ1-5,TRBD1,CATSSASTGGLYQPQHF,TGTGCCACCAGCAGTGCGTCTACAGGGGGACTGTATCAGCCCCAGCATTTT
-,TRBV6-6,TRBJ1-4,-,CASSYRAGDEKLFF,TGTGCCAGCAGTTACCGGGCAGGGGATGAAAAACTGTTTTTT
-,TRBV30,TRBJ1-6,-,CAWSRQLSPLHF,TGTGCCTGGAGCAGACAGCTTTCACCCCTCCACTTT
-,TRBV7-9,TRBJ1-6,-,CASSFGGAPYNSPLHF,TGTGCCAGCAGCTTCGGGGGGGCACCCTATAATTCACCCCTCCACTTT
-,TRBV9,TRBJ2-1,TRBD2,CASSVVSGSSYNEQFF,TGTGCCAGCAGCGTAGTGAGCGGGAGTTCCTACAATGAGCAGTTCTTC